Shown below are 14 T cell receptor beta chains from a single sample sequenced in a study of cytomegalovirus exposure and HLA in healthy donors. In the PCR, 60 Vbeta and 13 Jbeta primers were used. The assay was immunoSEQ multiplex PCR, and TCRdb's table has in-frame clones only and misses some. The sample holds some 210,000 clones; more than 60% are singletons and the top ten take approximately 2%. Sequenced sample: PBMCs. The receptors were gathered from a woman aged 25 to 39 in good health and CMV-seropositive.

The chain is built from TRBV7-9 and TRBJ2-7; D may be TRBD1 (6 bases). CDR1 is SEHNR, CDR2 FQNEAQ, per germline (reference sequence). The CDR3 contains 16 residues. Between the trimmed V and J ends, which lost 5 bases and 5 bases, there was a span of 22 bases. This chain's CDR3 is CASSPSLGGRRDEQYF. CDR3 bases: TGTGCCAGCAGCCCTTCCCTTGGGGGCCGTAGGGACGAGCAGTACTTC.

The CDR3 is CASSPEGSSTDTQYF. The CDR3 DNA follows: TGCGCCAGCAGCCCCGAGGGCTCTAGCACAGATACGCAGTATTTT. This chain links TRBV4-3 with TRBJ2-3; the D gene is possibly TRBD2 (5 bases). V lost 4 bases to trimming and J lost 0 bases, with 11 bases between them. The CDR3 runs 15 residues. Germline V gene data show CDR1 as LGHNA and CDR2 as YSLEER.

The V call is TRBV7-2, the J call TRBJ1-5; D possibly corresponds to TRBD1 (5 bases). Trimming took 5 bases from V and 6 from J, leaving 11 bases between them. CDR1 SGHTA and CDR2 FQGNSA come from the germline V gene. There are 13 residues in the CDR3. In DNA, the CDR3 is TGTGCCAGCAGCGAGACCGACAGTCAGCCCCAGCATTTT. It specifies CASSETDSQPQHF.

A remark on this clone: A read error may account for a junction end that differs from germline. This chain links TRBV28 with TRBJ1-5; perhaps TRBD1 as D (5 bases). This CDR3 spans 15 amino acids. Germline V gene lookup returns CDR1 MDHEN and CDR2 SYDVKM. CDR3 in amino acids: CASGLRVQGGQPQHF. The CDR3 DNA follows: TGTGCCAGCGGTTTAAGAGTCCAGGGAGGTCAGCCCCAGCATTTT. Using reference TRBV28 and TRBJ1-5 for the parts outside the CDR3, the full variable domain is DVKVTQSSRYLVKRTGEKVFLECVQDMDHENMFWYRQDPGLGLRLIYFSYDVKMKEKGDIPEGYSVSREKKERFSLILESASTNQTSMYLCASGLRVQGGQPQHFGDGTRLSIL.

This rearrangement joins TRBV13 to TRBJ1-1; 7 bases are shared with TRBD1. The V gene end was trimmed by 5 bases and the J gene end by 4 bases; junction bases not matched to a gene: 13. Germline V lookup: CDR1 PRHDT, CDR2 FYEKMQ (reference sequence). The CDR3 has 16 amino acids. CDR3 DNA sequence: TGTGCCAGCAGCCCCAATGTACAGGGGTCCGTCACTGAAGCTTTCTTT. It encodes CASSPNVQGSVTEAFF.

This clone has a single count. The chain recombines TRBV19 with TRBJ2-7; D may be TRBD2 (6 bases). CDR1 LNHDA and CDR2 SQIVND come from the germline V gene (reference sequence). V was clipped by 4 bases and J by 3 bases, with 10 bases between them. There are 13 residues in the CDR3. In nucleotides, the CDR3 is TGTGCCAGTAGTAATGGGGGGATCTACGAGCAGTACTTC. It translates to CASSNGGIYEQYF.

The chain couples TRBV11-3 to TRBJ2-3; tentatively, D is TRBD2 (6 bases). The V gene lost 8 bases and the J gene lost 2 bases, with 17 bases spanning the gap. This CDR3 spans 15 amino acids. Per the germline V gene, CDR1 is SGHNT and CDR2 is YENEEA. DNA of the CDR3: TGTGCCAGCTCTCCGGGTAGCGGCTCCACAGATACGCAGTATTTT. This encodes CASSPGSGSTDTQYF.

This CDR3 is CASSLVGTGGFEQFF. CDR3 nucleotide sequence: TGTGCCAGCAGCTTAGTTGGCACAGGGGGGTTTGAGCAGTTCTTC. The chain has TRBV7-9 and TRBJ2-1; TRBD1 agrees at 8 bases. Unmatched junction bases numbered 8, after V lost 1 base and J lost 9 bases. The CDR3 spans 15 residues. CDR1 is SEHNR and CDR2 is FQNEAQ in the germline V gene (reference sequence).

This chain joins TRBV5-1 and TRBJ1-1; D is possibly TRBD1 (6 bases). The CDR3 length is 15 residues. V was shortened by 0 bases and J by 0 bases, with 9 bases between the two germline ends. Germline-derived CDR1 and CDR2 are SGHRS and YFSETQ. CDR3 residues: CASSLEGHLNTEAFF. CDR3 DNA: TGCGCCAGCAGCTTGGAGGGACACCTGAACACTGAAGCTTTCTTT.

This clone turned up a few times. The rearrangement joins TRBV7-3 to TRBJ2-3; the D gene is possibly TRBD2 (5 bases). Per the germline V gene, CDR1 is SGHTA and CDR2 is FQGTGA. The CDR3 is 16 amino acids. The germline V and J ends were trimmed by 5 bases and 0 bases, with 15 bases remaining between them. The CDR3 region is CASSLRGQRSTDTQYF. As DNA, the CDR3 is TGTGCCAGCAGCCTTCGCGGGCAACGAAGCACAGATACGCAGTATTTT. Full variable domain (outside the CDR3, taken from reference TRBV7-3 and TRBJ2-3): GAGVSQTPSNKVTEKGKYVELRCDPISGHTALYWYRQSLGQGPEFLIYFQGTGAADDSGLPNDRFFAVRPEGSVSTLKIQRTERGDSAVYLCASSLRGQRSTDTQYFGPGTRLTVL.

The rearrangement joins TRBV30 to TRBJ1-5; tentative D call: TRBD1 (6 bases). CDR3 length: 14 amino acids. V gave up 2 bases and J gave up 6 bases, with 14 bases separating them. Germline CDR1 and CDR2: GTSNPN and SVGIG (reference sequence). The CDR3 bases are TGTGCCTGGAGTCGCTCGACAGGCAGTCAGCCCCAGCATTTT. Residues: CAWSRSTGSQPQHF.

The CDR3 protein is CASSVEGTANSGNTIYF. CDR3 nucleotides: TGTGCCAGCAGCGTAGAGGGGACAGCGAACTCTGGAAACACCATATATTTT. The chain is built from TRBV9 and TRBJ1-3; TRBD1 aligns across 7 bases. CDR3 length: 17 residues. With V trimmed by 0 bases and J by 0 bases, 6 bases remained unmatched. Germline CDR1 SGDLS, CDR2 YYNGEE.

This rearrangement joins TRBV30 to TRBJ2-1; 9 bases map to TRBD1. The CDR3 has 17 residues. Germline CDR1 is GTSNPN and CDR2 is SVGIG (reference sequence). V lost 1 base and J lost 0; bases outside the gene matches: 7. The CDR3 here is CAWSAQGTGSSYNEQFF. In nucleotides, the CDR3 is TGTGCCTGGAGTGCCCAGGGGACAGGGAGCTCCTACAATGAGCAGTTCTTC.

The chain couples TRBV5-6 to TRBJ1-3, with D uncertain. Trimming removed 4 bases at V and 2 bases at J, with 13 bases between. The CDR3 is made up of 15 amino acids. CDR1 and CDR2 from the germline V gene are SGHDT and YYEEEE. The CDR3 spells CASSRGPLTGNTIYF. CDR3 DNA sequence: TGTGCCAGCAGCCGCGGTCCTTTAACTGGAAACACCATATATTTT.